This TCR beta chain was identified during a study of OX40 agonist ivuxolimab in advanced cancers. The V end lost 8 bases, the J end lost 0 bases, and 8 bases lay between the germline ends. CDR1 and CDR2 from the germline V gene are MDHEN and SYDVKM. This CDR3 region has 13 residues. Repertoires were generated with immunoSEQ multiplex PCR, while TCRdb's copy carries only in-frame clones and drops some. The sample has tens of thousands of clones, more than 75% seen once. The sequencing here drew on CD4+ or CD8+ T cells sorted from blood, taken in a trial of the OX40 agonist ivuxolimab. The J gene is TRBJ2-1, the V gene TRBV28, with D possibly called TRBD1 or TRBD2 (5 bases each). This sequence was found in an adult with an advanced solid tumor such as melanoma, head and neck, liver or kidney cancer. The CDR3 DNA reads TGTGCCAGCGGGGGTCGCTCCTACAATGAGCAGTTCTTC. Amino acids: CASGGRSYNEQFF.